The next 5 T cell receptor beta chains were all read from a single sample in a study of blood T cell repertoires in COVID-19. Data came from immunoSEQ multiplex PCR; TCRdb stores just in-frame clones and leaves some out. The sample holds some 370,000 clones; more than 75% are singletons and the top ten take around 9.3%. The source material was peripheral blood. These receptors all come from a woman aged 25 to 39 with COVID-19, enrolled during active disease.

This chain links TRBV9 with TRBJ1-2, with D maybe TRBD1 (5 bases). V shed 4 bases and J shed 2 bases, with 15 bases lying between them. Germline V gene data show CDR1 as SGDLS and CDR2 as YYNGEE. The CDR3 runs 15 residues. As DNA, the CDR3 is TGTGCCAGCAGCCTCAACCGGGGGGTAAACTATGGCTACACCTTC. This gives the protein CASSLNRGVNYGYTF.

V is TRBV29-1 and J is TRBJ1-4; no definite D call. Germline-derived CDR1 and CDR2 are SQVTM and ANQGSEA. The CDR3 totals 14 residues. Trimming took off 4 bases at V and 4 bases at J, with 13 bases between the two ends. CDR3 in DNA: TGCAGCGTTGGCCTGGCCGGGTATAATGAAAAACTGTTTTTT. This encodes CSVGLAGYNEKLFF.

The rearrangement uses TRBV27 and TRBJ2-5; 7 bases are shared with TRBD2. Germline CDR1 and CDR2: MNHEY and SMNVEV (reference sequence). CDR3 length: 14 residues. The V and J ends lost 6 bases and 1 base, in that order; junction bases with no gene match: 5. The CDR3 is CASRRDYTQETQYF. The CDR3 nucleotides are TGTGCCAGCAGGCGGGACTATACCCAAGAGACCCAGTACTTC.

J is TRBJ2-5 and V is TRBV29-1; tentative D call: TRBD1 (5 bases). This CDR3 contains 14 residues. Germline CDR1 reads SQVTM; CDR2 reads ANQGSEA. Trimming took 3 bases from V and 2 from J, leaving 13 bases between them. CDR3 nucleotides: TGCAGCGTTGAGGAAGGGGCAGTTCAAGAGACCCAGTACTTC. This codes for CSVEEGAVQETQYF.

This chain joins TRBV6-5 and TRBJ1-2; the D gene is possibly TRBD1 (5 bases). V was clipped by 0 bases and J by 6 bases, with 14 bases between them. Germline CDR1 is MNHEY and CDR2 is SVGAGI. This CDR3 has 15 residues. The CDR3 is CASSYSIGRVDGYTF. The CDR3 DNA reads as TGTGCCAGCAGTTACTCGATCGGCAGGGTCGATGGCTACACCTTC.